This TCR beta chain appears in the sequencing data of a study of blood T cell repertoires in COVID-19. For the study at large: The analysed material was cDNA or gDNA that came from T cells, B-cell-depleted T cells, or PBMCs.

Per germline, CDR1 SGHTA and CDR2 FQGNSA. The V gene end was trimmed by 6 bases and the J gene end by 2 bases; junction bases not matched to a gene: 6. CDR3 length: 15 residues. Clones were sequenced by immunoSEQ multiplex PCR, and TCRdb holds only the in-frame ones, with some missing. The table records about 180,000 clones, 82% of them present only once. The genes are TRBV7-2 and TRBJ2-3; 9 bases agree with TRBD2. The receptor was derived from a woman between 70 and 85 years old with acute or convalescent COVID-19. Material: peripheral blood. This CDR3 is CASRLSGGPTDTQYF. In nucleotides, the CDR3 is TGTGCCAGCAGATTAAGCGGGGGGCCCACAGATACGCAGTATTTT.